This entry describes one TCR beta chain. The data belong to a study of blood T cell repertoires in COVID-19. Turning to the study itself: Collection of acute and convalescent COVID-19 samples took place in the United States, Italy and Spain. Nucleic acid was either cDNA or gDNA, and it came from T cells, B-cell-depleted T cells, or PBMCs.

Only in-frame clones appear in the TCRdb table, and some are missing; sequencing was by immunoSEQ multiplex PCR. This sample carries 40,000 to 60,000 clones, 86% of them seen once, and the ten largest clones take 4% to 5%. The CDR3 is 13 residues long. V lost 5 bases, J lost 10 bases, and 7 bases stayed unmatched. Germline loops: CDR1 MNHEY, CDR2 SVGAGI. Sequences were obtained from peripheral blood. The chain recombines TRBV6-5 with TRBJ2-1; 8 nucleotides align to TRBD2. The TCR sequence derives from a man at least 80 years old with active COVID-19. CDR3: CASSPGGVGEQFF. CDR3 bases: TGTGCCAGCAGTCCCGGGGGGGTGGGCGAGCAGTTCTTC.